This T cell receptor (beta chain) was profiled in a study of CD8+ T cells in alopecia areata. Indicated treatment: oral pan-JAK inhibitor, 5-10 mg twice daily. Lesional scalp punch biopsies and peripheral blood were collected from alopecia areata patients. Both CD4+ and CD8+ T cells were separated by sorting PBMCs. Study-wide results and limits: Having just one nonresponder leaves the connection between baseline CD8+ expansion and response unresolved.

Reverse transcribed after extraction, RNA yielded cDNA as the sequencing template. Data came from immunoSEQ multiplex PCR; TCRdb stores just in-frame clones and leaves some out. The sample shows about 160,000 clones, roughly 65% of them seen only once. Notes on this clone: Its target is unknown.

This CDR3 has 13 residues. Looked up from germline, CDR1 is MGHDK and CDR2 is SYGVNS. V lost 5 bases to trimming and J lost 5 bases, with 12 bases between them. The sequences come from CD4+ T cells sorted from blood, collected at week 4, from a patient treated with tofacitinib. The sequence was obtained from a human donor with alopecia areata. V usage is TRBV25-1 and J usage is TRBJ1-2; weak D call: TRBD1 (5 bases). The CDR3 region has the DNA TGTGCCAGCAGTTTAGGGGATATTTATGGCTACACCTTC. This translates into CASSLGDIYGYTF.